This entry describes one TCR beta chain. This clonotype showed up many times. No cognate antigen has been identified for it. No much larger clone exists at a distance of one base, and base qualities are not known. The library came from PCR. The instrument was an Illumina HiSeq 2500. TCR libraries were prepared with molecular barcoding, using unique molecular identifiers to normalize TCRbeta repertoire quantification. Using fastp trimming at Q25 and MiXCR clonotype assembly, TCRdb reanalyzed the public sequencing data and kept in-frame beta chains. Entries are consolidated by CDR3 protein sequence, retaining the most common genes and DNA. For this sample the table gives about 240,000 distinct CDR3 sequences, of which about 26% were detected only once. About 2.6% of the sample lies in the top ten. The sample originates from a study of T-cell reconstitution after alpha-beta-depleted transplantation in children (dated by TCRdb to the mid-2010s). Study-wide context: Using TCR repertoire profiling, the study quantitatively followed how T-cell immune reconstitution unfolded in children after TCRalphabeta/CD19-depleted allogeneic hematopoietic cell transplantation.

General findings and caveats noted by the study authors: In some patients, high TCRbeta diversity at day 60 was attributed to recipient T cells and intrathymic progenitors that had survived conditioning. About two months after transplant, the apparently early recovery of alphabetaT-cell counts reportedly depended on just several hundred clones that had expanded rapidly and came from non-depleted graft cells. Over subsequent months, a decline in hyperexpanded clone frequencies was noted, and after one year, T-cell counts and TCRbeta diversity were mostly ascribed to newly produced T cells.

The sample's treatment or condition, from its label and the paper: allogeneic hematopoietic cell transplantation with graft depleted of TCRalphabeta T cells and CD19 B cells. Transplant recipients were children who received TCRalphabeta/CD19-depleted allogeneic hematopoietic cell grafts. From the cysteine through the phenylalanine, the CDR3 covers 12 amino acids. The DNA shown is the 36-base CDR3, in frame from base 1. V was cut back by 2 bases and J by 6 bases, leaving a gap of 8 bases between them. Via the germline V gene, CDR1 is MDHEN and CDR2 SYDVKM. The starting material was PBMCs, obtained before TCRalphabeta/CD19-depleted stem cell transplant. The receptor chain draws on TRBV28 and TRBJ2-7, with the D gene uncertain. The clonotype originates from a girl aged 2-10 years with Fanconi anemia, due to receive a stem cell transplant. The DNA sequence is given as TGTGCCAGCAGTTTAGTCCAGAGCGAGCAGTACTTC. Translated, it gives CASSLVQSEQYF.